This T cell receptor (beta chain) emerged from a study of CD8 T cells in ankylosing spondylitis. One entry per CDR3 protein, called by TCRdb with MiXCR from the 5' RACE reads. The table lists 220,000 or so distinct CDR3 sequences, about 10% of them singletons. This clonotype was observed at least ten times. The target antigen is unknown. The CDR3 loop spans 15 amino acids. V was clipped by 1 base and J by 4 bases; unmatched bases: 7. CDR1 SGHTA and CDR2 FQGNSA come from the germline V gene. Findings and limits, study-wide: Reportedly, significant enrichment of disease-linked clones occurred in matched ankylosing spondylitis synovial fluid.

What was sequenced was blood, either unsorted or a sorted T cell fraction (not recorded which). This chain connects TRBV7-2 to TRBJ2-7; 7 bases agree with TRBD2. This receptor was obtained from a male donor with ankylosing spondylitis or in good health (not recorded which). CDR3 sequence: CASSLGAGTTYEQYF. In DNA, the CDR3 is TGTGCCAGCAGCTTAGGCGCCGGGACTACTTACGAGCAGTACTTC. The variable domain in full, completed from reference TRBV7-2 and TRBJ2-7, reads GAGVSQSPSNKVTEKGKDVELRCDPISGHTALYWYRQSLGQGLEFLIYFQGNSAPDKSGLPSDRFSAERTGGSVSTLTIQRTQQEDSAVYLCASSLGAGTTYEQYFGPGTRLTVT.